The next 27 T cell receptor beta chains were all read from a single sample in a study of T cells after posttransplantation cyclophosphamide. Using immunoSEQ multiplex PCR, the repertoire was profiled, and TCRdb retains in-frame clones only, with some absent. The repertoire has about 52,000 clones, approximately 94% of them found once; the top ten carry roughly 3.1%. The source material was PBMCs. These receptors all come from a woman aged 30 to 39 in good health and a related stem cell transplant donor.

This sequence joins TRBV6-4 and TRBJ2-3; the match to TRBD2 covers 11 bases. The CDR3 has 15 amino acids. The ends lost 2 bases at V and 6 bases at J; junction bases unmatched: 4. CDR1 is MRHNA, CDR2 SNTAGT, per germline. The CDR3 region is CASSDSASGGDTQYF. In nucleotides, the CDR3 is TGTGCCAGCAGTGACAGCGCTAGCGGGGGGGATACGCAGTATTTT.

This chain connects TRBV30 to TRBJ2-4; 13 bases are a match to TRBD2. The ends lost 4 bases at V and 9 bases at J; junction bases unmatched: 3. The germline gives CDR1 GTSNPN, CDR2 SVGIG (reference sequence). The CDR3 contains 13 residues. The CDR3, as DNA: TGTGCCTGGACCGGGACTAGCGGGGTCATTCAGTACTTC. This encodes CAWTGTSGVIQYF.

CDR3 protein: CASRGQKNTEAFF. The CDR3 DNA reads as TGCGCCAGCAGGGGGCAGAAGAACACTGAAGCTTTCTTT. This chain joins TRBV4-1 and TRBJ1-1, with D perhaps matching TRBD1 (5 bases). CDR3 length equals 13 residues. Germline CDR1 MGHRA, CDR2 YSYEKL. The ends were cut back, 6 bases at V and 1 base at J, with 9 bases in the middle.

The gene calls are TRBV28 and TRBJ1-2, with TRBD1 matching over 9 bases. CDR1 is MDHEN and CDR2 is SYDVKM in the germline V gene. Trimming at V came to 5 bases and at J to 8 bases, leaving 3 bases not matched to a gene. CDR3 length: 12 amino acids. Here the CDR3 reads CASSGDRVGYTF. The CDR3 DNA follows: TGTGCCAGCAGTGGGGACAGGGTGGGCTACACCTTC.

The rearrangement uses TRBV7-2 and TRBJ1-2, with D perhaps TRBD1 (5 bases). V lost 5 bases to trimming and J lost 8 bases, with 15 bases between them. The CDR3 runs to 13 residues. CDR1 and CDR2 (germline): SGHTA, FQGNSA. Here the CDR3 DNA reads TGTGCCAGCAGCCGGGGGGGATCCGGGGGCTACACCTTC. This codes for CASSRGGSGGYTF.

The chain carries TRBV11-1 and TRBJ1-1; possible D gene TRBD1, 6 bases. The germline gives CDR1 SGHAT, CDR2 FQDESV (reference sequence). Trimming took off 0 bases at V and 4 bases at J, with 9 bases between the two ends. This CDR3 is 14 amino acids long. The CDR3 here is CASSLAQGGTEAFF. In nucleotides, the CDR3 is TGTGCCAGCAGCTTAGCACAGGGTGGCACTGAAGCTTTCTTT.

The rearrangement links TRBV7-6 to TRBJ2-7; 7 nucleotides align to TRBD1. There are 14 residues in the CDR3. The V segment lost 5 bases and the J segment 0 bases; nucleotides outside the gene matches: 4. Germline lookup yields CDR1 SGHVS and CDR2 FNYEAQ. CDR3 DNA sequence: TGTGCCAGCAGCCAGAGACAGGGCTCCTACGAGCAGTACTTC. Its protein product is CASSQRQGSYEQYF.

The rearrangement links TRBV7-2 to TRBJ1-1, with TRBD1 identical over 8 bases. From germline, CDR1 is SGHTA and CDR2 FQGNSA. V shed 5 bases and J 0 bases; nucleotides not matched to a gene: 8. The CDR3 spans 16 residues. The CDR3 spells CASSQMTGAVNTEAFF. In DNA form, the CDR3 reads TGTGCCAGCAGCCAAATGACAGGGGCAGTGAACACTGAAGCTTTCTTT.

This chain joins TRBV6-1 and TRBJ2-5; no firm D call. CDR1 is MNHNS, CDR2 SASEGT, per germline. CDR3 length: 12 amino acids. With 8 bases removed from V and 1 base from J, the gap between germline ends came to 8 bases. CDR3 nucleotide sequence: TGTGCCAGCCGACACGGCCAAGAGACCCAGTACTTC. As protein: CASRHGQETQYF.

CDR3 loop: CASSLSGGPQETQYF. The CDR3, as DNA: TGCGCCAGCAGCTTGAGCGGGGGGCCCCAAGAGACCCAGTACTTC. The V gene is TRBV5-1, the J gene TRBJ2-5; 9 bases are a match to TRBD2. V trimming: 1 base; J trimming: 1 base; junction bases outside the gene matches: 2. Germline V gene sequence: CDR1 SGHRS, CDR2 YFSETQ. The CDR3 loop spans 15 amino acids. Filled out from reference TRBV5-1 and TRBJ2-5, the complete variable domain reads KAGVTQTPRYLIKTRGQQVTLSCSPISGHRSVSWYQQTPGQGLQFLFEYFSETQRNKGNFPGRFSGRQFSNSRSEMNVSTLELGDSALYLCASSLSGGPQETQYFGPGTRLLVL.

This clone was picked up one time. V is TRBV14 and J is TRBJ1-6, with TRBD1 identical over 7 bases. The CDR3 has 15 residues. V lost 4 bases and J lost 5; bases outside the gene matches: 5. The germline V gene encodes CDR1 SGHDN and CDR2 FVKESK. Here the CDR3 reads CASSLDRVDNSPLHF. The CDR3 nucleotides are TGTGCCAGCAGCCTTGACAGGGTAGATAATTCACCCCTCCACTTT.

The chain uses TRBV30 and TRBJ1-5, with TRBD1 identical over 10 bases. The CDR3 runs to 15 residues. The trim removed 3 bases at V and 6 bases at J, leaving 8 bases unmatched. Germline V lookup: CDR1 GTSNPN, CDR2 SVGIG (reference sequence). The CDR3 bases are TGTGCCTGGAGGGTCGGACAGGGGGATGTTCAGCCCCAGCATTTT. The encoded protein is CAWRVGQGDVQPQHF.

This rearrangement joins TRBV19 to TRBJ2-2; D gene unclear. Germline lookup yields CDR1 LNHDA and CDR2 SQIVND (reference sequence). The V gene lost 3 bases and the J gene lost 3 bases, with 14 bases spanning the gap. This CDR3 is built from 16 residues. The CDR3 region is CASSIEARRDTGELFF. The CDR3 DNA sequence: TGTGCCAGTAGTATTGAGGCTAGGCGTGACACCGGGGAGCTGTTTTTT.

V and J are TRBV2 and TRBJ2-3; a possible D gene is TRBD1 (6 bases). Germline V lookup: CDR1 SNHLY, CDR2 FYNNEI. V was cut by 5 bases and J by 5 bases, with 20 bases left in between. The CDR3 consists of 16 residues. The CDR3 DNA follows: TGTGCCAGCAGTCCGCGACAGGTTGGGGCTGGAGATACGCAGTATTTT. This codes for CASSPRQVGAGDTQYF. The entire variable domain, with the rest obtained from reference TRBV2 and TRBJ2-3, is as follows: EPEVTQTPSHQVTQMGQEVILRCVPISNHLYFYWYRQILGQKVEFLVSFYNNEISEKSEIFDDQFSVERPDGSNFTLKIRSTKLEDSAMYFCASSPRQVGAGDTQYFGPGTRLTVL.

The CDR3 protein is CASSKGAGGFNEQFF. The CDR3 DNA reads TGTGCCAGCAGCAAGGGGGCGGGGGGGTTCAATGAGCAGTTCTTC. This chain connects TRBV11-3 to TRBJ2-1; 9 bases map to TRBD2. Looked up from germline, CDR1 is SGHNT and CDR2 is YENEEA. The CDR3 length is 15 residues. V was clipped by 5 bases and J by 6 bases; unmatched bases: 8. Looking up the rest from reference TRBV11-3 and TRBJ2-1 gives the full variable domain: EAGVVQSPRYKIIEKKQPVAFWCNPISGHNTLYWYLQNLGQGPELLIRYENEEAVDDSQLPKDRFSAERLKGVDSTLKIQPAELGDSAVYLCASSKGAGGFNEQFFGPGTRLTVL.

The rearrangement links TRBV5-4 to TRBJ2-7, with TRBD1 identical over 7 bases. J lost 3 bases, V lost 1 base, and 1 base had no gene match. Germline V lookup: CDR1 SGHNT, CDR2 YYREEE (reference sequence). There are 13 residues in the CDR3. This chain's CDR3 is CASSLRDSYEQYF. CDR3 nucleotide sequence: TGTGCCAGCAGCTTGAGGGACAGCTACGAGCAGTACTTC. The full variable domain, completed using reference TRBV5-4 and TRBJ2-7, is ETGVTQSPTHLIKTRGQQVTLRCSSQSGHNTVSWYQQALGQGPQFIFQYYREEENGRGNFPPRFSGLQFPNYSSELNVNALELDDSALYLCASSLRDSYEQYFGPGTRLTVT.

Here the CDR3 reads CASGGSKEEGNIQYF. The CDR3 DNA reads as TGTGCCAGCGGGGGGAGTAAGGAGGAGGGAAACATTCAGTACTTC. The V gene is TRBV7-2, the J gene TRBJ2-4; maybe TRBD2 (6 bases). V lost 8 bases and J lost 6, with 20 bases in between. This CDR3 spans 15 amino acids. Per germline, CDR1 SGHTA and CDR2 FQGNSA.

J is TRBJ2-1 and V is TRBV5-1; no reliable D call. The CDR3 has 15 amino acids. V was clipped by 3 bases and J by 0 bases, with 10 bases between them. Germline assignment: CDR1 SGHRS and CDR2 YFSETQ. CDR3 region: CASSSAVASYNEQFF. The CDR3, as DNA: TGCGCCAGCAGCTCGGCGGTAGCCTCCTACAATGAGCAGTTCTTC.

The V and J genes are TRBV4-1 and TRBJ1-4; tentative D call: TRBD1 (6 bases). V dropped 8 bases and J dropped 8 bases, with 15 bases sitting between them. The V gene's germline CDR1 is MGHRA and CDR2 YSYEKL. The CDR3 length is 13 residues. CDR3: CASWGGPREKLFF. In DNA, the CDR3 is TGCGCCAGCTGGGGGGGGCCACGGGAAAAACTGTTTTTT.

V gene TRBV11-2 combines with J gene TRBJ1-4, with 9 bases that match TRBD1. The CDR3 has 13 residues. Germline V CDR1 and CDR2: SGHAT, FQNNGV. The junction had 6 bases not matched to a gene; V was cut back by 5 bases and J by 11 bases. The CDR3 nucleotides are TGTGCCAGCAGCCCGACAGGGGGGGGGAAACTGTTTTTT. This codes for CASSPTGGGKLFF.

The V and J genes are TRBV6-5 and TRBJ1-1; D perhaps matches TRBD1 (5 bases). The CDR3 is 12 residues long. Germline assignment: CDR1 MNHEY and CDR2 SVGAGI. V gave up 5 bases and J gave up 9 bases, with 13 bases separating them. This chain's CDR3 is CASSRGTGKAFF. The CDR3 DNA reads TGTGCCAGCAGTCGGGGGACCGGAAAAGCTTTCTTT.

The V gene is TRBV6-6, the J gene TRBJ2-5; 10 positions agree with TRBD2. Trimming cost V 10 bases and J 5 bases; bases outside gene matches: 7. The CDR3 contains 13 residues. Germline V CDR1 and CDR2: MNHNY, SVGAGI (reference sequence). The CDR3 sequence is CAISAGGRETQYF. The DNA of the CDR3 is TGTGCCATCTCAGCGGGGGGGCGGGAGACCCAGTACTTC.

The CDR3 spells CAISDGQNQPQHF. The CDR3, as DNA: TGTGCCATCAGCGACGGACAGAATCAGCCCCAGCATTTT. This rearrangement joins TRBV10-3 to TRBJ1-5, with D perhaps matching TRBD1 (6 bases). The V gene lost 6 bases and the J gene lost 4 bases, with 10 bases spanning the gap. The CDR3 has 13 amino acids. Germline loops: CDR1 ENHRY, CDR2 SYGVKD.

The chain joins TRBV21-1 to TRBJ1-4; the table's TRBD1 call for D was not verified on the DNA. TRBV21-1 is a pseudogene. CDR3 length: 18 amino acids. CDR3 sequence (DNA): TGTGCCAGCAGCAAATACAGGGGGAGAGGGGGGGAAAATGAAAAACTGTTTTTT. Translated: CASSKYRGRGGENEKLFF.

The chain links TRBV19 to TRBJ2-1; TRBD2 aligns across 10 bases. V was pared by 3 bases and J by 4 bases, with 12 bases of the junction left unmatched. This CDR3 region has 18 residues. CDR1 LNHDA and CDR2 SQIVND come from the germline V gene (reference sequence). CDR3 coding DNA: TGTGCCAGTAGTATTGGTCGCCTAGCGGGGGCGATATACAATGAGCAGTTCTTC. Translation gives CASSIGRLAGAIYNEQFF.

CDR3: CASSVLGGSRNGYTF. CDR3 nucleotides: TGTGCCAGCAGCGTACTAGGGGGAAGTCGGAATGGCTACACCTTC. The V call is TRBV9, the J call TRBJ1-2; tentatively, D is TRBD1 (6 bases). V gave up 1 base and J gave up 6 bases, with 16 bases separating them. This CDR3 region has 15 residues. Germline assignment: CDR1 SGDLS and CDR2 YYNGEE.

The chain combines TRBV4-3 with TRBJ2-1; D is possibly TRBD1 (6 bases). V shed 3 bases and J shed 6 bases, with 15 bases lying between them. There are 15 residues in the CDR3. The germline V gene encodes CDR1 LGHNA and CDR2 YSLEER. CDR3 nucleotide sequence: TGCGCCAGCAGCCAGGAAGGTGGACAGAGCAATGAGCAGTTCTTC. Translated, it gives CASSQEGGQSNEQFF.